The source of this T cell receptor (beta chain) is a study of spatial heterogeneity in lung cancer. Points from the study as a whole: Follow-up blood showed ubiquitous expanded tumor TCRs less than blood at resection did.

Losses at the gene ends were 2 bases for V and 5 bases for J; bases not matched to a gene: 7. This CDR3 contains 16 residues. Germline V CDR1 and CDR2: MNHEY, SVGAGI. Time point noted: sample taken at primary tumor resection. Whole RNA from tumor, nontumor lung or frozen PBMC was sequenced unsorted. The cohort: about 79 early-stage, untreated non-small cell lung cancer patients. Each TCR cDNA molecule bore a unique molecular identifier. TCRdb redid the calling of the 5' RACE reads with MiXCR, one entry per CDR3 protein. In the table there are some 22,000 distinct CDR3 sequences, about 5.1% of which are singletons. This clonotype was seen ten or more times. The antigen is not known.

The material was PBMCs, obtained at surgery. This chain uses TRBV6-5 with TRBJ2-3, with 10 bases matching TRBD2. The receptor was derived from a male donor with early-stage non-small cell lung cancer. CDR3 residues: CASSYRAGGRGDTQYF. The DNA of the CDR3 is TGTGCCAGCAGTTACCGAGCGGGAGGGCGGGGAGATACGCAGTATTTT.